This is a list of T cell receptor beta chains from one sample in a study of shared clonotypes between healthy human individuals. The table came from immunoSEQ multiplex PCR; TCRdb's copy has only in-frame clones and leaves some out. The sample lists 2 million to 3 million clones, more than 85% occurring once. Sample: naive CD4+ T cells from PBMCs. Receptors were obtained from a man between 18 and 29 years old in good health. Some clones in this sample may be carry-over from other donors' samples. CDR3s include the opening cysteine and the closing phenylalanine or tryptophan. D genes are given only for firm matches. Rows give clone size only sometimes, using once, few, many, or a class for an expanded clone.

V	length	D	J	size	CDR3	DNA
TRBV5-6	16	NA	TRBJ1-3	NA	CASSLRRRTSGNTIYF	TGTGCCAGCAGCTTGAGGCGGCGCACCTCTGGAAACACCATATATTTT
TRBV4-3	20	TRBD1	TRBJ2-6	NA	CASSQDEGQTPFSGANVLTF	TGCGCCAGCAGCCAAGATGAGGGACAGACTCCATTCTCTGGGGCCAACGTCCTGACTTTC
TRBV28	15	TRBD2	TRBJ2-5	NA	CASVELAGNQETQYF	TGTGCCAGCGTCGAACTAGCGGGGAACCAAGAGACCCAGTACTTC
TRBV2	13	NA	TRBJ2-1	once	CASSEAPRDEQFF	TGTGCCAGCAGTGAAGCGCCTAGGGATGAGCAGTTCTTC
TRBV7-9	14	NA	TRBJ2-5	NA	CASTPERGRETQYF	TGTGCCAGCACCCCAGAGAGGGGACGAGAGACCCAGTACTTC
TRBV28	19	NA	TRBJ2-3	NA	CASSWPIFAGITSTDTQYF	TGTGCCAGCAGTTGGCCAATATTTGCGGGGATTACTAGCACAGATACGCAGTATTTT
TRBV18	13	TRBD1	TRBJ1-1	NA	CASSAGQGTEAFF	TGTGCCAGCTCCGCGGGACAGGGCACTGAAGCTTTCTTT
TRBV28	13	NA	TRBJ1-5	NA	CASRTPGVQPQHF	TGTGCCAGCAGAACCCCAGGGGTACAGCCCCAGCATTTT
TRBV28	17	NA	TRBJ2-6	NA	CASSSRGRPSGANVLTF	TGTGCCAGCAGTTCACGCGGCAGGCCCTCTGGGGCCAACGTCCTGACTTTC
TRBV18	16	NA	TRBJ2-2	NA	CASSREVAANTGELFF	TGTGCCAGCTCACGGGAGGTAGCGGCGAACACCGGGGAGCTGTTTTTT
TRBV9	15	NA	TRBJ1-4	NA	CASSVDGLPNEKLFF	TGTGCCAGCAGCGTAGACGGACTACCGAATGAAAAACTGTTTTTT
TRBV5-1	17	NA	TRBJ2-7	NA	CASSFITLPTGRLEQYF	TGCGCCAGCAGCTTTATTACACTTCCCACAGGGAGGCTCGAGCAGTACTTC
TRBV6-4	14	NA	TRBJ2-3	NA	CAIMGGGSTDTQYF	TGTGCGATCATGGGGGGTGGGAGCACAGATACGCAGTATTTT
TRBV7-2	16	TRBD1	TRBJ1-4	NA	CASSLQGEATNEKLFF	TGTGCCAGCAGCCTCCAGGGGGAAGCAACTAATGAAAAACTGTTTTTT
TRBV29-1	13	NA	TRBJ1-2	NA	CTVRQDSPYGYTF	TGCACCGTAAGGCAGGACAGCCCTTATGGCTACACCTTC
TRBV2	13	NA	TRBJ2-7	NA	CASRLGYFYEQYF	TGTGCCAGCAGGCTCGGGTACTTCTACGAGCAGTACTTC
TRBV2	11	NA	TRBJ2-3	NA	CASRVLDTQYF	TGTGCCAGCCGGGTTCTGGATACGCAGTATTTT
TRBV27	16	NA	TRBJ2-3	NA	CASSLGREVRTDTQYF	TGTGCCAGCAGTTTAGGTCGGGAAGTCCGCACAGATACGCAGTATTTT